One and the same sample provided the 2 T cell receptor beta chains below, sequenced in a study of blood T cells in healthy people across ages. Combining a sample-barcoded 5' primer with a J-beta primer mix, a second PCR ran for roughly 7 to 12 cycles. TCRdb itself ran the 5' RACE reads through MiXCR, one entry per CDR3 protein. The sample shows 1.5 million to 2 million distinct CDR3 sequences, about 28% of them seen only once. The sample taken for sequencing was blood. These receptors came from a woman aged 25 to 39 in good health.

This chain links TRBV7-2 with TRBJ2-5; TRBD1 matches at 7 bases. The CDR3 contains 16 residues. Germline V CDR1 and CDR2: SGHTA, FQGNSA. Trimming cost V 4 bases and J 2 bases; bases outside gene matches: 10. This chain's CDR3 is CASSYWPMGQQETQYF. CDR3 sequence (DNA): TGTGCCAGCAGCTATTGGCCGATGGGACAGCAAGAGACCCAGTACTTC.

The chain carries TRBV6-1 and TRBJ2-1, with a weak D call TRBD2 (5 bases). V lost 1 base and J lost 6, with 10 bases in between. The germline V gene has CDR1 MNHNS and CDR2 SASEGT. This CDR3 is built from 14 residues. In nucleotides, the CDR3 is TGTGCCAGCAGTGAAGAGCCGGGATCCAATGAGCAGTTCTTC. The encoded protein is CASSEEPGSNEQFF.